This TCR beta chain was obtained from a study of PD-L1 blockade in urothelial cancer (dated by TCRdb to 2016 to 2017). Study-level background: All patients started therapy around 2014 and received atezolizumab 1,200 mg intravenously every 3 weeks. About nine tenths of the roughly 29 patients were identified as males with urothelial cancer of bladder origin, and a prior smoking history was reported by 18 of 29 patients. An ECOG performance status of 0 or 1 was recorded for the patients, and 0 to 3 prior chemotherapy regimens had been received by the patients. Blood samples were analyzed 3 weeks after the start of treatment (second dose) and 6 weeks after the start of treatment. Blood samples gave median yields of about 150,000 T cells and tens of thousands of unique TCRs, along with a median clonality of approximately 0.08. The study was an exploratory multi-omic analysis of somatic, immune and clinical correlates of response to PD-L1 blockade with atezolizumab in urothelial cancer. Pretreatment tumor samples, along with matched peripheral blood collected serially before and after atezolizumab treatment, underwent TCR sequencing. Durable clinical benefit was defined as a progression-free survival longer than 6 months, and TCR features were additionally tested against progression-free survival and overall survival. In the same patients who had TCR sequencing, pretreatment tumors also underwent whole exome sequencing and RNA sequencing. Durable clinical benefit was achieved by nine patients but not by the remaining 20. Twenty-nine patients had pretreatment blood TCR-seq, some 25 had at least one posttreatment blood collection, and some 25 had tumor TCR-seq. What the work shows at the level of the full study, not this receptor alone: Because the sample size was small (n ≈ 28) and many of the analyses were exploratory, the results are meant to be hypothesis-generating. Improved progression-free and overall survival was associated with having pretreatment peripheral blood TCR clonality below the median. Among patients with durable benefit, tumor-associated TCR clones showed greater expansion in peripheral blood 3 weeks after treatment started (n = 22, p = 0.022).

From V the trimming removes 5 bases and from J it removes 5 bases, while the gene matches leave 14 bases of the junction unaccounted for. The CDR1 and CDR2 encoded by the germline V gene (reference sequence) are SEHNR and FQNEAQ. Measured from the cysteine to the phenylalanine, the CDR3 is 17 residues long. Here the CDR3 DNA is all that survives: 51 bases in frame from base 1. This clone was detected only a few times. It lacks a known antigen. No much larger clone is present one base from it, and per-base qualities are unavailable. According to the study, the label for this sample's time point signals: pretreatment peripheral blood. A cohort of more than 25 patients with locally advanced or metastatic urothelial carcinoma, treated at Memorial Sloan Kettering on a trial protocol, was included. Peripheral blood mononuclear cells were collected pretreatment and during treatment, with between 1 and 8 total time points obtained per patient. The Qiagen DNeasy Blood extraction kit was used to purify genomic DNA from total PBMCs and tumor samples. PBMCs were collected pretreatment and during treatment, and were isolated and stored as previously described.

Each PCR received spiked-in synthetic TCR analog templates so that absolute template abundance could be estimated from read counts. The immunoSEQ assay used bias-controlled V and J gene primers to amplify TCRbeta CDR3 regions from genomic DNA. Sequencing of rearranged TCRbeta segments was performed at approximately 20X coverage. In the authors' own workflow: Clustering was used to correct sequencing errors, and CDR3s were annotated against IMGT to assign V, D and J genes. Out-of-frame and stop-codon sequences were excluded, and only productive TCRbeta rearrangements were used in downstream analyses. To compute clonality, Shannon entropy was normalized by the log of the number of unique productive sequences and then subtracted from one. Clones differing between time points or between blood and tumor were identified by Fisher's exact test with Benjamini-Hochberg correction at adjusted p below 0.01. TCRdb re-hosts the immuneACCESS table, in-frame sequences only. Its copies lack some clones; in the studies checked, an unresolved V gene accounts for under half of them, and the cause for the rest is not known. The DNA was the basis for D and trimming; V, J and clone size are from that table. For this sample there are around 82,000 clones; about four fifths appear just once. Jointly, the top ten make up roughly 2% of the sample.

This receptor was obtained from a man aged 55-75 years with urothelial cancer. This chain joins TRBV7-9 to TRBJ2-1; TRBD2 lines up with 8 middle nucleotides. The material was PBMCs, obtained around atezolizumab (anti-PD-L1) treatment. The DNA sequence reads TGTGCCAGCAGCACAGGGAGCGGGGGAGCTACAAACAATGAGCAGTTCTTC. This encodes CASSTGSGGATNNEQFF.